Below are 28 T cell receptor beta chains sequenced from a single sample in a study of T cell repertoires in cytomegalovirus infection. TCRdb called the reads again in MiXCR, with one record for every CDR3 protein. Of about 890,000 distinct CDR3 sequences listed, 25% to 40% were seen once; the top ten hold 13%. These receptors have no identified antigens. The sample here was cultured CD8+ T cells from PBMCs, taken from culture after CMV antigen stimulation. The receptors were gathered from a human donor in good health (CMV status not recorded). Some clones in this sample may be carry-over from other donors' samples.

This chain uses TRBV20-1 with TRBJ2-7; maybe TRBD1 (5 bases). Germline values: CDR1 DFQATT, CDR2 SNEGSKA (reference sequence). The CDR3 is 14 residues long. V lost 2 bases and J 1 base, leaving 12 bases between the germline ends. The CDR3 coding sequence is TGCAGTGCTAGATCCAGGGCAAATTCCTACGAGCAGTACTTC. Amino acid sequence: CSARSRANSYEQYF.

This clonotype was recorded many times. The chain combines TRBV7-2 with TRBJ1-3, with D unresolved. This CDR3 is built from 17 residues. Trimming stripped 3 bases from V and 0 bases from J, with 15 bases between. Per the germline V gene, CDR1 is SGHTA and CDR2 is FQGNSA. DNA of the CDR3: TGTGCCAGCAGCTTCGGACCGACGATTTTCTCTGGAAACACCATATATTTT. Its protein product is CASSFGPTIFSGNTIYF.

This chain joins TRBV6-5 and TRBJ1-1; D is ambiguous. Trimming left V 2 bases short and J 10 bases short, with 14 bases between. Germline assignment: CDR1 MNHEY and CDR2 SVGAGI. This CDR3 is 13 amino acids long. CDR3 sequence (DNA): TGTGCCAGCAGTTACGGCGGTTCTACTCGAGCTTTCTTT. Amino acid sequence: CASSYGGSTRAFF.

This clonotype was counted a few times. V usage is TRBV7-8 and J usage is TRBJ2-1; 10 nucleotides line up with TRBD2. V gave up 1 base and J gave up 6 bases; unmatched junction bases: 3. The CDR3 has 15 amino acids. Germline CDR1 is SGHVS and CDR2 is FQNEAQ. The chain's CDR3 is CASSLVGTSVNEQFF. In DNA form, the CDR3 reads TGTGCCAGCAGCTTAGTAGGGACTAGCGTCAATGAGCAGTTCTTC.

Many counts were recorded for this clonotype. The chain links TRBV7-6 to TRBJ2-1; 8 bases match TRBD2. The CDR3 covers 14 residues. CDR1 is SGHVS, CDR2 FNYEAQ, per germline. Trimming removed 5 bases from V and 5 bases from J; junction bases left unmatched: 5. Written as DNA, the CDR3 is TGTGCCAGCAGCCCTCGGGGGGGCAACAATGAGCAGTTCTTC. Translated, it gives CASSPRGGNNEQFF. Based on the CDR3 plus reference TRBV7-6 and TRBJ2-1, the full variable domain is GAGVSQSPRYKVTKRGQDVALRCDPISGHVSLYWYRQALGQGPEFLTYFNYEAQQDKSGLPNDRFSAERPEGSISTLTIQRTEQRDSAMYRCASSPRGGNNEQFFGPGTRLTVL.

The chain has TRBV4-1 and TRBJ2-3; no reliable D call. CDR1 is MGHRA and CDR2 is YSYEKL in the germline V gene. Trimming removed 0 bases from V and 0 bases from J, with 7 bases in between. This CDR3 spans 15 amino acids. Written as DNA, the CDR3 is TGCGCCAGCAGCCAAGATCCATCTAGCACAGATACGCAGTATTTT. This sequence encodes CASSQDPSSTDTQYF.

A word on this clonotype: This clone may be a read error of a much larger clone one base away. The rearrangement uses TRBV7-8 and TRBJ1-2, with TRBD1 matching over 8 bases. This CDR3 is 17 amino acids long. Per the germline V gene, CDR1 is SGHVS and CDR2 is FQNEAQ. CDR3 DNA sequence: TGTGTCAGCAGCTTAAACCCTGGGACAGGACGATCTTATGGCTACACCTTC. Its protein is CVSSLNPGTGRSYGYTF. Together with reference TRBV7-8 and TRBJ1-2, the CDR3 gives the full variable domain: GAGVSQSPRYKVAKRGQDVALRCDPISGHVSLFWYQQALGQGPEFLTYFQNEAQLDKSGLPSDRFFAERPEGSVSTLKIQRTQQEDSAVYLCVSSLNPGTGRSYGYTFGSGTRLTVV.

This clonotype has more than one count but fewer than ten. The chain couples TRBV19 to TRBJ1-2, with TRBD1 identical over 7 bases. Germline CDR1 reads LNHDA; CDR2 reads SQIVND (reference sequence). CDR3 length: 15 amino acids. The V and J ends lost 5 bases and 4 bases, in that order; junction bases with no gene match: 10. This CDR3 reads CASSAGQVDFYGYTF. DNA for the CDR3: TGTGCCAGTAGTGCAGGACAGGTCGACTTCTATGGCTACACCTTC.

The chain has TRBV7-9 and TRBJ1-2; 9 nucleotides match TRBD1. Germline assignment: CDR1 SEHNR and CDR2 FQNEAQ (reference sequence). The CDR3 consists of 16 residues. V lost 4 bases, J lost 8 bases, and 14 bases stayed unmatched. CDR3 in DNA: TGTGCCAGCAGCTCAAGCACTTCCGGGACAGGGAGAGGCTACACCTTC. Translation gives CASSSSTSGTGRGYTF.

The chain couples TRBV20-1 to TRBJ1-2; 11 nucleotides agree with TRBD1. Per the germline V gene, CDR1 is DFQATT and CDR2 is SNEGSKA (reference sequence). V gave up 4 bases and J gave up 5 bases; unmatched junction bases: 3. The length of the CDR3 is 13 residues. As DNA, the CDR3 is TGCAGTGCTATCGGACAGGGGGCTTATGGCTACACCTTC. It specifies CSAIGQGAYGYTF.

This clonotype was detected only a few times. V usage is TRBV7-9 and J usage is TRBJ1-6; no definite D call. V shed 5 bases and J shed 14 bases, with 19 bases lying between them. The CDR3 loop spans 14 amino acids. Germline assignment: CDR1 SEHNR and CDR2 FQNEAQ (reference sequence). The CDR3: CASSPPEGGFSLHF. CDR3 DNA sequence: TGTGCCAGCAGCCCGCCCGAAGGAGGGTTTTCCCTCCACTTT.

The chain employs TRBV20-1 and TRBJ2-5; D ambiguous. The CDR3 is made up of 15 amino acids. V was cut by 5 bases and J by 7 bases, with 23 bases left in between. Germline CDR1 reads DFQATT; CDR2 reads SNEGSKA (reference sequence). CDR3 sequence: CSAEYPDREWGTQYF. DNA for the CDR3: TGCAGTGCTGAATACCCGGACCGAGAGTGGGGGACCCAGTACTTC.

The V call is TRBV10-3, the J call TRBJ1-2, with D possibly being TRBD1 (6 bases). The V end was cut by 0 bases, the J end by 0 bases, with 20 bases between. Germline CDR1 is ENHRY and CDR2 is SYGVKD. This CDR3 is built from 19 residues. DNA for the CDR3: TGTGCCATCAGTGAGTCCCTTAGGGGGGGCTCTTCGACTAACTATGGCTACACCTTC. Its protein product is CAISESLRGGSSTNYGYTF.

This clonotype was detected ten times or more. The DNA of the CDR3 is TGTGCCAGCAGCCTGGTCAAGGTATCGGGCTACAATGAGCAGTTCTTC. Amino acids: CASSLVKVSGYNEQFF. The chain couples TRBV7-9 to TRBJ2-1; D not resolved. Trimming stripped 5 bases from V and 3 bases from J, with 17 bases between. The germline V gene encodes CDR1 SEHNR and CDR2 FQNEAQ (reference sequence). The CDR3 sequence is 16 residues long.

V is TRBV15 and J is TRBJ2-5, with 7 bases that match TRBD1. The CDR3 is 15 residues long. V was pared by 5 bases and J by 7 bases, with 13 bases of the junction left unmatched. Germline V gene data show CDR1 as LNHNV and CDR2 as YYDKDF (reference sequence). The DNA of the CDR3 is TGTGCCACCAGCTCCCGACAGGGTCTGTCTGTGACCCAGTACTTC. Its translation is CATSSRQGLSVTQYF. The whole variable domain, remainder taken from reference TRBV15 and TRBJ2-5, is DAMVIQNPRYQVTQFGKPVTLSCSQTLNHNVMYWYQQKSSQAPKLLFHYYDKDFNNEADTPDNFQSRRPNTSFCFLDIRSPGLGDTAMYLCATSSRQGLSVTQYFGPGTRLLVL.

Concerning this clonotype itself: One junction end disagrees with the germline gene, perhaps due to a read error. The chain joins TRBV25-1 to TRBJ2-2; TRBD1 matches 9 bases. This CDR3 spans 15 amino acids. Looked up from germline, CDR1 is MGHDK and CDR2 is SYGVNS. CDR3 in DNA: TGTGCCAGCAGAGCCAGGACAGGGGACACCGGGCAGCTGTTTTTT. Its protein is CASRARTGDTGQLFF.

This sequence joins TRBV27 and TRBJ1-5, with D unresolved. Trimming removed 5 bases at V and 0 bases at J, with 8 bases between. Germline-derived CDR1 and CDR2 are MNHEY and SMNVEV (reference sequence). The CDR3 totals 14 residues. DNA for the CDR3: TGTGCCAGCAGTCCGGCCTATAGCAATCAGCCCCAGCATTTT. Residues: CASSPAYSNQPQHF.

This sequence joins TRBV27 and TRBJ1-2; D remains unclear. V lost 3 bases, J lost 8 bases, and 13 bases lay in between. CDR3 length equals 13 residues. Germline loops: CDR1 MNHEY, CDR2 SMNVEV (reference sequence). Written as DNA, the CDR3 is TGTGCCAGCAGTTTTGGGCGCCTTTCGGGCTACACCTTC. Translating it yields CASSFGRLSGYTF.

The CDR3 region is CASSLKWNTGELFF. The DNA for the CDR3 is TGTGCCAGCAGCTTAAAGTGGAACACCGGGGAGCTGTTTTTT. The chain uses TRBV11-3 and TRBJ2-2; D is unresolved. This CDR3 comprises 14 residues. Germline V gene data show CDR1 as SGHNT and CDR2 as YENEEA. V dropped 2 bases and J dropped 1 base, with 5 bases sitting between them.

Comment on this clonotype: A much larger clone is a single base away; this may be a read error. The chain has TRBV7-2 and TRBJ2-1; D remains ambiguous. CDR1 is SGHTA, CDR2 FQGNSA, per germline. The CDR3 loop spans 13 amino acids. This chain's CDR3 is CASSLGPNNERFF. In DNA form, the CDR3 reads TGTGCCAGCAGCTTAGGACCCAACAATGAGCGGTTCTTC. The full variable domain, its missing parts supplied by reference TRBV7-2 and TRBJ2-1, is GAGVSQSPSNKVTEKGKDVELRCDPISGHTALYWYRQSLGQGLEFLIYFQGNSAPDKSGLPSDRFSAERTGGSVSTLTIQRTQQEDSAVYLCASSLGPNNERFFGPGTRLTVL.

This clonotype was detected many times. CDR3 coding DNA: TGTGCCAGCAGCTTCCCCAAGGACAGTTTAGTCGCCTACAATGAGCAGTTCTTC. Translated: CASSFPKDSLVAYNEQFF. The rearrangement uses TRBV7-2 and TRBJ2-1; TRBD1 might be the D (6 bases). Between the trimmed V and J ends, which lost 3 bases and 2 bases, there was a span of 20 bases. The CDR3 extends over 18 amino acids. The germline V gene has CDR1 SGHTA and CDR2 FQGNSA. Using reference TRBV7-2 and TRBJ2-1 for the parts outside the CDR3, the full variable domain is GAGVSQSPSNKVTEKGKDVELRCDPISGHTALYWYRQSLGQGLEFLIYFQGNSAPDKSGLPSDRFSAERTGGSVSTLTIQRTQQEDSAVYLCASSFPKDSLVAYNEQFFGPGTRLTVL.

V usage is TRBV2 and J usage is TRBJ2-6; no definite D call. V lost 6 bases and J 0 bases, leaving 18 bases between the germline ends. CDR1 SNHLY and CDR2 FYNNEI come from the germline V gene. There are 18 residues in the CDR3. CDR3 amino acids: CASRGGTVWPSGANVLTF. CDR3 in DNA: TGTGCCAGCAGGGGCGGAACAGTTTGGCCCTCTGGGGCCAACGTCCTGACTTTC.

Points on this clonotype: Since a much larger clone is just one base distant, this may be a read error. This chain connects TRBV7-6 to TRBJ2-5, with D perhaps TRBD1 (5 bases). Trimming took 4 bases from V and 1 from J, leaving 13 bases between them. The CDR3 covers 15 residues. Germline values: CDR1 SGHVS, CDR2 FNYEAQ. This CDR3 reads CASSWIGALQETQYF. The DNA of the CDR3 is TGTGCCAGCAGCTGGATAGGGGCCCTCCAAGAGACCCAGTACTTC.

The chain uses TRBV6-2 or TRBV6-3 and TRBJ2-7; 8 bases match TRBD2. This CDR3 region has 16 residues. The ends lost 8 bases at V and 4 bases at J; junction bases unmatched: 16. CDR1 and CDR2 from the germline V gene are MNHEY and SVGEGT. The CDR3 here is CASASFGGETWYEQYV. The CDR3 region has the DNA TGTGCCAGCGCCAGCTTCGGGGGGGAAACTTGGTACGAGCAGTACGTC.

This clonotype was picked up a small number of times. The chain couples TRBV3-1 to TRBJ2-1; 10 bases match TRBD2. In germline, CDR1 is LGHDT, CDR2 YNNKEL (reference sequence). CDR3 size: 20 residues. The J segment lost 4 bases and the V segment lost 2 bases, leaving 17 bases of the junction unmatched. CDR3 residues: CASSQRASGGDHTPYNEQFF. DNA for the CDR3: TGTGCCAGCAGCCAAAGGGCTAGCGGGGGAGACCATACCCCGTACAATGAGCAGTTCTTC.

Many counts were recorded for this clonotype. The chain carries TRBV7-6 and TRBJ2-3, with D tentatively TRBD1 or TRBD2 (5 bases each). Germline loops: CDR1 SGHVS, CDR2 FNYEAQ. The CDR3 has 15 residues. V was clipped by 4 bases and J by 3 bases, with 14 bases between them. DNA of the CDR3: TGTGCCAGCAGCTATCGGGGCAGGAATACAGATACGCAGTATTTT. This encodes CASSYRGRNTDTQYF. Complete variable domain (other parts from reference TRBV7-6 and TRBJ2-3): GAGVSQSPRYKVTKRGQDVALRCDPISGHVSLYWYRQALGQGPEFLTYFNYEAQQDKSGLPNDRFSAERPEGSISTLTIQRTEQRDSAMYRCASSYRGRNTDTQYFGPGTRLTVL.

The rearrangement links TRBV29-1 to TRBJ1-2, with TRBD1 as a possible D gene (5 bases). This CDR3 is 13 amino acids long. Trimming took 5 bases from V and 3 from J, leaving 13 bases between them. The V gene's germline CDR1 is SQVTM and CDR2 ANQGSEA. CDR3: CSVFAGPDYGYTF. CDR3 bases: TGCAGCGTTTTTGCGGGGCCCGACTATGGCTACACCTTC.

V gene TRBV13 combines with J gene TRBJ2-3; maybe TRBD1 (7 bases). The germline CDR1 and CDR2 sequences are PRHDT and FYEKMQ (reference sequence). The length of the CDR3 is 15 residues. The V end lost 1 base, the J end lost 6 bases, and 14 bases lay between the germline ends. This chain's CDR3 is CASSLVEGASDTQYF. The CDR3, as DNA: TGTGCCAGCAGCTTAGTGGAGGGGGCGAGTGATACGCAGTATTTT.